This entry lists 19 T cell receptor beta chains sequenced from one sample in a study of vaccination effects on CD4 cells after COVID-19. Using viral peptide pools, the ViraFEST assay grew out antigen-specific CD4+ T cells prior to sequencing. Following culture for around 9 days, CD4+ T cells were isolated. The study found no prior SARS-CoV-2 infection in the vaccine recipients, who tested negative for nucleocapsid antibodies. These receptors are not linked to any known antigen. Some clones are missing from TCRdb's copy, which holds only in-frame ones; the method was immunoSEQ multiplex PCR. The data hold under 30,000 clones, with approximately 70% observed a single time. The sample consisted of CD4+ T cells from PBMCs cultured with HCoV-NL63 spike peptides, taken before COVID-19 vaccination. The receptor source for this set is a human donor who received a COVID-19 vaccine.

The chain recombines TRBV7-9 with TRBJ2-1, with 15 bases matching TRBD2. CDR1 and CDR2 from the germline V gene are SEHNR and FQNEAQ (reference sequence). This CDR3 contains 17 residues. J gave up 7 bases and V 1 base, and 5 bases lay outside the gene matches. CDR3 sequence reads: CASSLGGLAGGGNEQFF. CDR3 in DNA: TGTGCCAGCAGCTTAGGGGGACTAGCGGGAGGAGGGAATGAGCAGTTCTTC.

The chain uses TRBV5-1 and TRBJ2-1; D gene unclear. Germline CDR1 SGHRS, CDR2 YFSETQ. The CDR3 has 15 amino acids. V lost 0 bases, J lost 2 bases, and 9 bases lay in between. The CDR3 DNA is TGCGCCAGCAGCTTGGCTGCGTTTGCCTACAATGAGCAGTTCTTC. Translated: CASSLAAFAYNEQFF.

This clone appeared once. This sequence joins TRBV30 and TRBJ2-7; 7 positions agree with TRBD1. Germline V CDR1 and CDR2: GTSNPN, SVGIG (reference sequence). The junction had 6 bases not matched to a gene; V was cut back by 1 base and J by 3 bases. The CDR3 loop spans 14 amino acids. The CDR3 region is CAWSAIRTGYEQYF. Written as DNA, the CDR3 is TGTGCCTGGAGTGCTATTAGGACAGGCTACGAGCAGTACTTC. The variable domain in full, completed from reference TRBV30 and TRBJ2-7, reads SQTIHQWPATLVQPVGSPLSLECTVEGTSNPNLYWYRQAAGRGLQLLFYSVGIGQISSEVPQNLSASRPQDRQFILSSKKLLLSDSGFYLCAWSAIRTGYEQYFGPGTRLTVT.

The table lists this clone with a few counts. The chain uses TRBV5-4 and TRBJ1-6; D is uncertain. Trimming left V 0 bases short and J 7 bases short, with 5 bases between. The CDR3 runs 13 residues. The germline V gene has CDR1 SGHNT and CDR2 YYREEE (reference sequence). The CDR3 region has the DNA TGTGCCAGCAGCTTGGACAAAAATTCACCCCTCCACTTT. It specifies CASSLDKNSPLHF.

Only a few counts were recorded for this clone. J is TRBJ2-7 and V is TRBV27; 10 nucleotides align to TRBD1. The germline gives CDR1 MNHEY, CDR2 SMNVEV (reference sequence). Trimming removed 2 bases from V and 2 bases from J; junction bases left unmatched: 3. The CDR3 totals 15 residues. CDR3 DNA: TGTGCCAGCAGTTTAAAAGGACAGGGGGCCTACGAGCAGTACTTC. It encodes CASSLKGQGAYEQYF.

The CDR3 nucleotides read TGTGCCAGCAGCTTAGTGGGGGGCACTGAAGCTTTCTTT. This sequence encodes CASSLVGGTEAFF. The rearrangement links TRBV11-3 to TRBJ1-1, with D perhaps matching TRBD1 (5 bases). V lost 1 base, J lost 4 bases, and 7 bases lay in between. The germline V gene has CDR1 SGHNT and CDR2 YENEEA. The CDR3 runs to 13 residues.

The chain couples TRBV29-1 to TRBJ2-2; D is unresolved. Trimming took off 3 bases at V and 2 bases at J, with 7 bases between the two ends. The CDR3 totals 13 residues. CDR1 and CDR2 (germline): SQVTM, ANQGSEA. The CDR3 loop is CSVDRINTGELFF. The CDR3, as DNA: TGCAGCGTTGACAGAATTAACACCGGGGAGCTGTTTTTT.

The rearrangement links TRBV9 to TRBJ1-2; 7 bases line up with TRBD1. The CDR3 loop spans 15 amino acids. Germline CDR1 SGDLS, CDR2 YYNGEE. The trim removed 4 bases at V and 8 bases at J, leaving 14 bases unmatched. CDR3 nucleotide sequence: TGTGCCAGCAGCCCCCAGGGACAGCCGGACTGGGGCTACACCTTC. As protein: CASSPQGQPDWGYTF.

The rearrangement joins TRBV27 to TRBJ2-4, with 7 bases identical to TRBD2. The CDR3 is 19 amino acids. Germline trimming cut 2 bases from V and 0 bases from J; bases unmatched to any gene: 13. Germline-derived CDR1 and CDR2 are MNHEY and SMNVEV (reference sequence). CDR3 amino acids: CASSLRVAGGFLAKNIQYF. CDR3 coding DNA: TGTGCCAGCAGTTTACGTGTTGCCGGGGGGTTCTTAGCCAAAAACATTCAGTACTTC.

This chain uses TRBV2 with TRBJ2-7, with a weak D call TRBD1 (5 bases). Trimming shortened V by 4 bases and J by 9 bases, and 16 bases separated the two germline ends. The germline CDR1 and CDR2 sequences are SNHLY and FYNNEI. This CDR3 has 13 residues. CDR3 coding DNA: TGTGCCAGCAGTGTAGGGGTCGAGACGGCGCAGTACTTC. Protein product: CASSVGVETAQYF.

The chain has TRBV18 and TRBJ1-3, with a weak D call TRBD1 (6 bases). The CDR3 runs to 13 residues. V gave up 3 bases and J gave up 8 bases, with 11 bases separating them. Germline V gene sequence: CDR1 KGHSH, CDR2 LQKENI. CDR3 residues: CASSPSAGDTIYF. The DNA for the CDR3 is TGTGCCAGCTCACCGTCTGCAGGGGACACCATATATTTT.

The rearrangement links TRBV4-1 to TRBJ1-2; D uncertain. Germline CDR1 is MGHRA and CDR2 is YSYEKL. The CDR3 spans 15 residues. The ends were cut back, 3 bases at V and 8 bases at J, with 19 bases in the middle. Here the CDR3 reads CASSHGRTVQSGYTF. The CDR3 region has the DNA TGCGCCAGCAGCCACGGACGGACGGTTCAGAGCGGCTACACCTTC.

The CDR3: CASSQGVGTGIAGELFF. CDR3 nucleotide sequence: TGTGCCAGCAGCCAAGGGGTAGGGACAGGGATCGCCGGGGAGCTGTTTTTT. The chain is built from TRBV3-1 (or the pseudogene TRBV3-2) and TRBJ2-2, with TRBD1 matching over 9 bases. Germline V gene data show CDR1 as LGHDT and CDR2 as YNNKEL (reference sequence). V was clipped by 1 base and J by 6 bases; unmatched bases: 9. The CDR3 length is 17 residues.

V usage is TRBV20-1 and J usage is TRBJ1-3; 7 positions agree with TRBD1. V lost 3 bases to trimming and J lost 0 bases; unmatched junction nucleotides: 2. This CDR3 has 14 amino acids. The V gene's germline CDR1 is DFQATT and CDR2 SNEGSKA (reference sequence). The CDR3 here is CSASYRGSGNTIYF. In nucleotides, the CDR3 is TGCAGTGCTAGTTACAGGGGCTCTGGAAACACCATATATTTT.

This clone has just one count. The chain couples TRBV7-2 to TRBJ1-2; 8 positions agree with TRBD1. The CDR3 is 13 residues long. The germline V gene has CDR1 SGHTA and CDR2 FQGNSA. Trimming removed 4 bases from V and 8 bases from J; junction bases left unmatched: 6. CDR3 nucleotides: TGTGCCAGCAGCTCAGACAGGGGACAAGGCTACACCTTC. Its translation: CASSSDRGQGYTF.

This clone was recorded only once. V and J are TRBV25-1 and TRBJ2-7, with D uncertain. Per germline, CDR1 MGHDK and CDR2 SYGVNS. The V gene lost 8 bases and the J gene lost 6 bases, with 17 bases spanning the gap. CDR3 length: 13 amino acids. The CDR3 protein is CASLGLVLLEQYF. The DNA of the CDR3 is TGTGCCAGCCTTGGCCTGGTCCTCCTCGAGCAGTACTTC.

V gene TRBV7-2 combines with J gene TRBJ2-2; D may be TRBD1 (6 bases). This CDR3 is built from 15 residues. The germline gives CDR1 SGHTA, CDR2 FQGNSA. Trimming shortened V by 6 bases and J by 3 bases, and 14 bases separated the two germline ends. CDR3 loop: CASSLTRGYTGELFF. The CDR3 DNA sequence: TGTGCCAGCAGTCTTACTAGGGGGTACACCGGGGAGCTGTTTTTT.

The chain has TRBV7-2 and TRBJ2-5, with D perhaps matching TRBD1 (6 bases). The CDR3 sequence is 14 residues long. V lost 5 bases to trimming and J lost 3 bases, with 13 bases between them. Germline CDR1 is SGHTA and CDR2 is FQGNSA. CDR3 sequence reads: CASSLGTTKETQYF. Written as DNA, the CDR3 is TGTGCCAGCAGCCTCGGGACAACCAAAGAGACCCAGTACTTC. The full variable domain, with the rest looked up from reference TRBV7-2 and TRBJ2-5, is GAGVSQSPSNKVTEKGKDVELRCDPISGHTALYWYRQSLGQGLEFLIYFQGNSAPDKSGLPSDRFSAERTGGSVSTLTIQRTQQEDSAVYLCASSLGTTKETQYFGPGTRLLVL.

Only a few counts were recorded for this clone. The CDR3 nucleotides are TGTGCCAGCAGCGCACAGGATCAACTCTACAATGAGCAGTTCTTC. Protein sequence: CASSAQDQLYNEQFF. The rearrangement joins TRBV5-4 to TRBJ2-1, with D possibly TRBD1 on 5 matching bases. Trimming stripped 4 bases from V and 3 bases from J, with 14 bases between. The CDR3 sequence is 15 residues long. Germline V CDR1 and CDR2: SGHNT, YYREEE (reference sequence).